These T cell receptor beta chains were read from a single sample in a study of radiation and T cells in renal cell carcinoma. Produced via immunoSEQ multiplex PCR; TCRdb's table is partial and in-frame only. The table includes some 20,000 clones, 59% detected once. The sample in question was tumor tissue, obtained from a patient whose treatment was nephrectomy without radiotherapy. These receptors all come from a man aged 50 to 60 with renal cell carcinoma. Both conserved end residues are part of each CDR3.

J	V	CDR3
TRBJ2-7	TRBV10-3	CATAPGGATYEQYF
TRBJ2-3	TRBV6-4	CASSDSWRSFFTDTQYF
TRBJ1-5	TRBV9	CASSPMDLEGQPQHF
TRBJ2-5	TRBV15	CATSRPHSSGVVETQYF
TRBJ1-1	TRBV30	CAWRAGVEAFF
TRBJ1-2	TRBV2	CASSEEGSYGYTF
TRBJ1-5	TRBV28	CASSPHQARGYQPQHF
TRBJ1-2	TRBV7-9	CASSLDTGSGYTF
TRBJ1-2	TRBV25-1	CASSPVLGDYGYTF
TRBJ1-5	TRBV9	CASSQTGAPSQPQHF
TRBJ1-6	TRBV5-4	CASSSPVARGSPLHF
TRBJ1-1	TRBV27	CASTATVEAFF
TRBJ1-4	TRBV11-2	CASSPRTSVLFF
TRBJ1-5	TRBV2	CASTVRQGQPQHF
TRBJ1-2	TRBV6-4	CASSAQGTYGYTF
TRBJ1-2	TRBV7-9	CASSFRTGGHYGYTF
TRBJ1-4	TRBV7-9	CASTKTGQPNEKLFF
TRBJ1-1	TRBV10-3	CAISVGNTEAFF
TRBJ2-3	TRBV13	CASSLGADTQYF
TRBJ2-1	TRBV6-6	CASSSLDNEQFF
TRBJ1-1	TRBV7-9	CASSDPEGGNTEAFF
TRBJ1-1	TRBV30	CAWRLDSPTEAFF
TRBJ2-1	TRBV19	CASRPGQGAYNEQFF
TRBJ2-1	TRBV2	CASSLTSGNYNEQFF
TRBJ1-4	TRBV30	CAWRIDGSATNEKLFF
TRBJ2-1	TRBV9	CASSVAETVYNEQFF
TRBJ2-1	TRBV27	CASSLSLGGRNEQFF
TRBJ1-1	TRBV30	CAWTGVNTEAFF
TRBJ2-2	TRBV5-1	CASSPVGFGVGTGELFF
TRBJ1-3	TRBV19	CASSTSTESSGNTIYF
TRBJ1-2	TRBV5-4	CASSSNREGDGYTF
TRBJ1-5	TRBV19	CASRLDRSNQPQHF
TRBJ2-1	TRBV19	CASSARTSGGYYEQFF
TRBJ2-1	TRBV7-2	CASSLESRGYNEQFF
TRBJ1-1	TRBV9	CASSARADTEAFF
TRBJ2-2	TRBV19	CATFTGVGNYGELFF
TRBJ2-3	TRBV27	CASSLKGWDTQYF
TRBJ1-5	TRBV28	CASSSAESNQPQHF
TRBJ1-1	TRBV5-6	CASSPVLNTEAFF
TRBJ2-1	TRBV7-9	CASSLQLNEQFF
TRBJ1-2	TRBV19	CASSTVMSDEVF
TRBJ1-1	TRBV10-3	CAISVGGLNTEAFF
TRBJ1-5	TRBV28	CASAWTAEGFGNQPQHF
TRBJ1-1	TRBV10-3	CAISETARGNTEAFF
TRBJ1-5	TRBV6-4	CASSVSGCNQPQHF
TRBJ1-4	TRBV7-9	CASSRDRGPEKLFF
TRBJ2-3	TRBV9	CASSFRTRTTDTQYF
TRBJ1-1	TRBV6-5	CASSYHGQPNTEAFF
TRBJ2-2	TRBV18	CASSPRRTGLNTGELFF
TRBJ2-1	TRBV4-1	CASSQDKRGGLYNEQFF